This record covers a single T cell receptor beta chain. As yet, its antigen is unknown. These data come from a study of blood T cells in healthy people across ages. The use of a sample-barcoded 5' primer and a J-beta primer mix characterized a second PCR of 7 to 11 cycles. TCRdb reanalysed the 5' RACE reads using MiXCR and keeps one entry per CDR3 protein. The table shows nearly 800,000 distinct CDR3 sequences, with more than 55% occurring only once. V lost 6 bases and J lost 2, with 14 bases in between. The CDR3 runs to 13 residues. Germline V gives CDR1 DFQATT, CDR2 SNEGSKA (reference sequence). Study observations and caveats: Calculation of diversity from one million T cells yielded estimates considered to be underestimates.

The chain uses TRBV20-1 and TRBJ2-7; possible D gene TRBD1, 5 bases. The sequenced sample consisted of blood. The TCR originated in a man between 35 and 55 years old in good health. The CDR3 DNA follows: TGCAGTGCGGTAGGACACGCTCCCTACGAGCAGTACTTC. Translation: CSAVGHAPYEQYF.